This T cell receptor (beta chain) originates from a study of blood T cell repertoires in COVID-19. Turning to the study itself: Acute-phase and convalescent COVID-19 samples originated in the United States, Italy and Spain. Sources were T cells, B-cell-depleted T cells, or PBMCs; the material itself was cDNA or gDNA.

This clone was counted once. The authors' processing: Reference gene primer amplification in the assay estimated nucleated cell counts. Sequencing used immunoSEQ multiplex PCR; TCRdb keeps in-frame clones, though not all of them. V, J and clone size were drawn from that table, and D and trimming were deduced from the DNA. The sample shows about 480,000 clones, around 89% of them seen only once. Germline V gene lookup returns CDR1 MDHEN and CDR2 SYDVKM. Between the trimmed V and J ends, which lost 3 bases and 6 bases, there was a span of 5 bases. The CDR3 has 11 residues. J is TRBJ1-1 and V is TRBV28; unclear D gene. Source material: peripheral blood. This clonotype was obtained from a woman aged 30 to 39 with acute or convalescent COVID-19. The CDR3 reads CASSLSAEAFF. The DNA for the CDR3 is TGTGCCAGCAGTTTGTCAGCTGAAGCTTTCTTT.